This T cell receptor (beta chain) appears in the sequencing data of a study of OX40 agonist ivuxolimab in advanced cancers. Germline V lookup: CDR1 SEHNR, CDR2 FQNEAQ (reference sequence). V lost 6 bases, J lost 3 bases, and 23 bases lay in between. The CDR3 contains 17 residues. Profiled with immunoSEQ multiplex PCR; TCRdb holds only in-frame clones, not every one. This sample has about 50,000 clones, with more than 85% found just once. The source of this sequence is an adult with an advanced solid tumor such as melanoma, head and neck, liver or kidney cancer. This chain links TRBV7-9 with TRBJ1-2; no clear D gene. The source was CD4+ or CD8+ T cells sorted from blood, collected in a trial of the OX40 agonist ivuxolimab. The CDR3 loop reads CASRSVPGPNFDYGYTF. The CDR3, as DNA: TGTGCCAGCAGATCCGTACCTGGGCCTAATTTTGACTATGGCTACACCTTC.